The rows below give T cell receptor beta chains drawn from one sample of a study of blood T cells in healthy people across ages. TCRdb independently ran MiXCR on the 5' RACE reads; one entry per CDR3 protein. In the table there are 850,000 to 1,000,000 distinct CDR3 sequences, 51% of which are singletons. Sequenced: blood. The source of these receptors is a woman in her fifties or sixties in good health. Both conserved end residues are part of each CDR3. The order of the fields is D gene, clone size, V gene, J gene, CDR3 length, CDR3 protein, CDR3 DNA. D genes are given only for firm matches. Size values are once, few and many counts, or a class for expanded clones, and some rows have none.

.,.,TRBV20-1,TRBJ1-2,14,CSASLGGGNYGYTF,TGCAGTGCTAGTTTGGGTGGGGGGAACTATGGCTACACCTTC
TRBD2,.,TRBV6-2/TRBV6-3,TRBJ2-5,14,CASSYGASGGEQYF,TGTGCCAGCAGTTACGGGGCCTCTGGGGGGGAGCAGTACTTC
.,.,TRBV20-1,TRBJ1-1,11,CSATPQLEAFF,TGCAGTGCTACCCCCCAGCTTGAAGCTTTCTTT
.,.,TRBV5-1,TRBJ2-7,14,CASSLVLSGYEQYF,TGCGCCAGCAGCTTGGTATTGTCCGGTTACGAGCAGTACTTC
TRBD1,.,TRBV20-1,TRBJ1-2,15,CSARDPGQGLFGYTF,TGCAGTGCTAGAGACCCGGGACAGGGTTTGTTTGGCTACACCTTC
.,.,TRBV18,TRBJ2-7,15,CASSPVQGGRGEQYF,TGTGCCAGCTCACCGGTGCAGGGGGGCCGTGGAGAGCAGTACTTC
.,.,TRBV20-1,TRBJ2-7,12,CSAEDRSYEQYF,TGCAGTGCTGAGGACAGATCCTACGAGCAGTACTTC
.,once,TRBV20-1,TRBJ1-4,13,CSDSPGAGEKLFF,TGCAGTGATAGCCCGGGAGCCGGTGAAAAACTGTTTTTT
.,.,TRBV28,TRBJ2-5,13,CASSLRFKETQYF,TGTGCCAGCAGTTTACGTTTTAAGGAGACCCAGTACTTC
.,.,TRBV3-1,TRBJ1-5,15,CASSQDPLTHQPQHF,TGTGCCAGCAGCCAAGATCCCTTAACCCATCAGCCCCAGCATTTT
.,.,TRBV2,TRBJ2-3,13,CASNPSSTDTQYF,TGTGCCAGCAACCCATCCAGCACAGATACGCAGTATTTT
TRBD2,once,TRBV2,TRBJ2-7,13,CASSGIGGNEQYF,TGTGCCAGCAGCGGGATCGGGGGGAACGAGCAGTACTTC
.,.,TRBV6-2/TRBV6-3,TRBJ2-4,14,CASSQHTGKNIQYF,TGTGCCAGCAGCCAGCATACGGGGAAAAACATTCAGTACTTC
TRBD1,few,TRBV20-1,TRBJ2-3,15,CSATGGQGVTDTQYF,TGCAGTGCTACCGGAGGACAGGGGGTCACAGATACGCAGTATTTT
TRBD2,few,TRBV10-3,TRBJ2-7,16,CAISETSGRTSYEQYF,TGTGCCATCAGTGAGACTAGCGGGAGGACCTCCTACGAGCAGTACTTC
.,few,TRBV7-2,TRBJ2-7,14,CASSSDGFSYEQYF,TGTGCCAGCAGCAGCGACGGTTTCTCCTACGAGCAGTACTTC
TRBD1,.,TRBV29-1,TRBJ2-1,14,CSVSGDRGPNEQFF,TGCAGCGTCAGTGGGGACAGGGGCCCCAATGAGCAGTTCTTC
TRBD1,.,TRBV4-3,TRBJ1-2,16,CASSQDFTGGLYGYTF,TGCGCCAGCAGCCAAGATTTTACAGGGGGCCTCTATGGCTACACCTTC
TRBD1,many,TRBV29-1,TRBJ2-4,15,CSVDYGQGSGNIQYF,TGCAGCGTTGACTATGGACAGGGCTCTGGAAACATTCAGTACTTC
.,few,TRBV7-2,TRBJ2-5,15,CASSLVSRAQETQYF,TGTGCCAGCAGCTTAGTGAGTCGGGCCCAAGAGACCCAGTACTTC
TRBD1,.,TRBV6-5,TRBJ2-6,17,CASTFRDRRSGANVLTF,TGTGCCAGCACTTTCCGGGACAGGAGGTCTGGGGCCAACGTCCTGACTTTC
.,few,TRBV7-2,TRBJ1-2,14,CASSPLTPPYGYTF,TGTGCCAGCAGCCCCCTCACTCCACCTTATGGCTACACCTTC
TRBD1,.,TRBV28,TRBJ1-1,15,CASSLGGIGTGTAFF,TGTGCCAGCAGTTTGGGTGGAATAGGGACAGGGACAGCTTTCTTT
TRBD2,.,TRBV5-1,TRBJ2-1,18,CASSLAPIAGGAYNEQFF,TGCGCCAGCAGCTTGGCCCCAATAGCGGGAGGGGCTTACAATGAGCAGTTCTTC
.,few,TRBV14,TRBJ2-1,13,CASSLQFGPEQFF,TGTGCCAGCAGCCTCCAGTTCGGTCCTGAGCAGTTCTTC
.,.,TRBV7-2,TRBJ2-3,19,CASSSSGGGGAPGTDTQYF,TGTGCCAGCAGCTCCAGCGGTGGGGGTGGGGCTCCAGGAACAGATACGCAGTATTTT
TRBD1,.,TRBV4-1,TRBJ1-5,16,CASSPHRGALGQPQHF,TGCGCCAGCAGCCCCCACAGGGGGGCATTAGGTCAGCCCCAGCATTTT
.,few,TRBV7-3,TRBJ2-1,14,CASSFQGPYNEQFF,TGTGCCAGCAGCTTTCAGGGACCTTACAATGAGCAGTTCTTC
TRBD1,.,TRBV12-3/TRBV12-4,TRBJ2-5,15,CASSLAGTGLREQYF,TGTGCCAGCAGTTTAGCCGGGACAGGCCTACGGGAGCAGTACTTC
TRBD1,.,TRBV18,TRBJ1-1,17,CASSRTHGQGVNTEAFF,TGTGCCAGCTCACGGACCCATGGACAGGGAGTGAACACTGAAGCTTTCTTT
.,.,TRBV29-1,TRBJ2-6,13,CSVRLAGANVLTF,TGCAGCGTCCGGTTGGCTGGGGCCAACGTCCTGACTTTC
.,few,TRBV10-3,TRBJ2-5,13,CAIGQGFQETQYF,TGTGCCATCGGGCAGGGTTTTCAGGAGACCCAGTACTTC
.,.,TRBV29-1,TRBJ1-5,13,CATRGSVNQPQHF,TGCGCCACCCGGGGCTCGGTTAATCAGCCCCAGCATTTT
.,.,TRBV13,TRBJ2-1,18,CASSLGIQGYSSYNEQFF,TGTGCCAGCAGCTTAGGAATTCAGGGGTATAGCTCCTACAATGAGCAGTTCTTC
.,.,TRBV7-2,TRBJ1-1,13,CASGRFQVSEAFF,TGTGCCAGCGGGAGGTTTCAAGTTTCGGAAGCTTTCTTT
.,.,TRBV29-1,TRBJ1-3,11,CSAFAGNTIYF,TGCAGCGCGTTTGCCGGAAACACCATATATTTT
TRBD1,few,TRBV25-1,TRBJ2-5,15,CASSRDRQFQETQYF,TGTGCCAGCAGCCGGGACAGGCAATTCCAAGAGACCCAGTACTTC
.,.,TRBV7-2,TRBJ2-5,15,CASSMSYAVQETQYF,TGTGCCAGCAGCATGTCTTACGCGGTCCAAGAGACCCAGTACTTC
.,.,TRBV7-9,TRBJ1-1,13,CASSPTRDTEAFF,TGTGCCAGCAGTCCAACTCGTGACACTGAAGCTTTCTTT
.,.,TRBV5-1,TRBJ1-1,15,CASSLARGGNTEAFF,TGCGCCAGCAGCTTGGCCAGAGGGGGGAACACTGAAGCTTTCTTT